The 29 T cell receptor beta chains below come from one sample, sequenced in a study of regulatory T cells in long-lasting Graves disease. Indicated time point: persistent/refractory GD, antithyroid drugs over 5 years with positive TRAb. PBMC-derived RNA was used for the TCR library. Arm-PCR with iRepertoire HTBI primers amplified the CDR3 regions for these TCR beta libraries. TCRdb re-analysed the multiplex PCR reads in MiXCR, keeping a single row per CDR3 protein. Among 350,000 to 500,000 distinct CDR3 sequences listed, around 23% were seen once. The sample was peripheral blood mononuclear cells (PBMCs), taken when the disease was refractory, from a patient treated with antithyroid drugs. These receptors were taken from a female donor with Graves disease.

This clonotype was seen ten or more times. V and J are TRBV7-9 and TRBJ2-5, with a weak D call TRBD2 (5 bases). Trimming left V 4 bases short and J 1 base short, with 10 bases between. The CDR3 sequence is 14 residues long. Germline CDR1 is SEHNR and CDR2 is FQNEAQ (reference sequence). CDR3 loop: CASSSQRIQETQYF. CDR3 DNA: TGTGCCAGCAGCTCACAGCGGATCCAAGAGACCCAGTACTTC.

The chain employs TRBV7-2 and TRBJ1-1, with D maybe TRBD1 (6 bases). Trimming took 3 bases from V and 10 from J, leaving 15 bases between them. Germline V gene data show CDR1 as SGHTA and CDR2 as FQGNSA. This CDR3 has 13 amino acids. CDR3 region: CASSFKQGFVAFF. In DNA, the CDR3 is TGTGCCAGCAGCTTTAAACAGGGTTTTGTAGCTTTCTTT.

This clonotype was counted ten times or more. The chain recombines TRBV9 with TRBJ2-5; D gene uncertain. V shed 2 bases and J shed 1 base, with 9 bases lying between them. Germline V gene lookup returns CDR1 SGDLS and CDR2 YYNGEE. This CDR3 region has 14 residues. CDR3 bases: TGTGCCAGCAGCGTTTCTCCCCTCCAAGAGACCCAGTACTTC. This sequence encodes CASSVSPLQETQYF.

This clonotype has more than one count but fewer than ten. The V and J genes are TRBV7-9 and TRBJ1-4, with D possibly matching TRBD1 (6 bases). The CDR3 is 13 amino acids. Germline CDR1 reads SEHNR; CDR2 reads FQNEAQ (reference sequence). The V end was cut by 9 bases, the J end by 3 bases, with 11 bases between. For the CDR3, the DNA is TGTGCCAGTGGAGGGGGGCCTAATGAAAAACTGTTTTTT. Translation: CASGGGPNEKLFF.

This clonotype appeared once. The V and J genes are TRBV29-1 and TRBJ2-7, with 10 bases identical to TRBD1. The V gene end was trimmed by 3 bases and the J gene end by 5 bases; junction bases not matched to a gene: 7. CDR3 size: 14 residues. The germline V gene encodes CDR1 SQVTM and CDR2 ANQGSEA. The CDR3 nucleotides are TGCAGCGTTGACCTCCGGGACAGGGGCGACGAGCAGTACTTC. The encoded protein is CSVDLRDRGDEQYF.

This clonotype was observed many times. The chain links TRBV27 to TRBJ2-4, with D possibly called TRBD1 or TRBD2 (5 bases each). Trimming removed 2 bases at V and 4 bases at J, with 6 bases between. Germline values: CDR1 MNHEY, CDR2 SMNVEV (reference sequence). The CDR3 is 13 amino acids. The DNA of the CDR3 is TGTGCCAGCAGTTTAGGGGGTAAAAACATTCAGTACTTC. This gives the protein CASSLGGKNIQYF.

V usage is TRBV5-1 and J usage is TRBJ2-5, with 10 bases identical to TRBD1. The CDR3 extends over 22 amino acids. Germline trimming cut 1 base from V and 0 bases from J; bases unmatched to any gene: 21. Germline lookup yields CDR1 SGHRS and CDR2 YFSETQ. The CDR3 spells CASSLYPETGGTKRPNQETQYF. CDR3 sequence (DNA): TGCGCCAGCAGCTTGTACCCCGAGACAGGGGGCACCAAAAGACCCAACCAAGAGACCCAGTACTTC.

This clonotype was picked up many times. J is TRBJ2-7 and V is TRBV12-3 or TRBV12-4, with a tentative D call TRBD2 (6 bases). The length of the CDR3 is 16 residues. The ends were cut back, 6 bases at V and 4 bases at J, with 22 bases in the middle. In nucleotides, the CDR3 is TGTGCCAGCAGCCCTAGGGGCAGGTGGCGGGGTTACGAGCAGTACTTC. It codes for CASSPRGRWRGYEQYF.

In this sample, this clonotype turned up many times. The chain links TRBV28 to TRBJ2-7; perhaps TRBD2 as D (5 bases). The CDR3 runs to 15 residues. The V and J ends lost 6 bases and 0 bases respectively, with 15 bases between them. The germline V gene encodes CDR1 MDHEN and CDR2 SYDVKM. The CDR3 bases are TGTGCCAGCAGAACTAGTCCCCGAACCTCCTACGAGCAGTACTTC. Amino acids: CASRTSPRTSYEQYF.

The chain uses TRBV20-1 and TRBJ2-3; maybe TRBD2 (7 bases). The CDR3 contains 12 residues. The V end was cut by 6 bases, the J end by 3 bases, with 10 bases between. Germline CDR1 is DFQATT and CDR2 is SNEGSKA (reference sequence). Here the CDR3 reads CSAEGGTDTQYF. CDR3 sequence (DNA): TGCAGTGCCGAGGGGGGGACAGATACGCAGTATTTT.

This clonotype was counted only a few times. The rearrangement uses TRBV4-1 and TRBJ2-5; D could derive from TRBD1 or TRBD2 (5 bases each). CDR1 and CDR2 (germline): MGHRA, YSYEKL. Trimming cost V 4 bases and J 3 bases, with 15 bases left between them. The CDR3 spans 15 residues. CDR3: CASSPGTIKEETQYF. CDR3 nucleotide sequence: TGCGCCAGCAGCCCCGGGACCATCAAGGAAGAGACCCAGTACTTC.

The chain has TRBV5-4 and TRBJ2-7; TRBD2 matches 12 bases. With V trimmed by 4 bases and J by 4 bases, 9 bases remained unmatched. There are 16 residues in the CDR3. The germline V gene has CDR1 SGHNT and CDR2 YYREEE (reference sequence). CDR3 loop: CASSPGLAGEYYEQYF. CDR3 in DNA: TGTGCCAGCAGCCCGGGACTAGCGGGCGAATATTACGAGCAGTACTTC.

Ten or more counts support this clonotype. The DNA for the CDR3 is TGCAGTGCGACCCTAGCGGGGGCCTTCTACGAGCAGTACTTC. Translating it yields CSATLAGAFYEQYF. V usage is TRBV20-1 and J usage is TRBJ2-7; the match to TRBD2 covers 10 bases. Germline V CDR1 and CDR2: DFQATT, SNEGSKA (reference sequence). Trimming at V came to 6 bases and at J to 3 bases, leaving 8 bases not matched to a gene. The CDR3 extends over 14 amino acids.

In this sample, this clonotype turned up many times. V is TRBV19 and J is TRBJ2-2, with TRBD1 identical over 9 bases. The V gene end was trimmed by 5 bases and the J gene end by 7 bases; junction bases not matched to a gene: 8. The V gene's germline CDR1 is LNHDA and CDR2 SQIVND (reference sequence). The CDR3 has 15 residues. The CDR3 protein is CASSSGTGSSGELFF. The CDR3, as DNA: TGTGCCAGTAGTTCCGGGACAGGGTCTAGCGGGGAGCTGTTTTTT. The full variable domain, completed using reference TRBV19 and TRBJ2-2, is DGGITQSPKYLFRKEGQNVTLSCEQNLNHDAMYWYRQDPGQGLRLIYYSQIVNDFQKGDIAEGYSVSREKKESFPLTVTSAQKNPTAFYLCASSSGTGSSGELFFGEGSRLTVL.

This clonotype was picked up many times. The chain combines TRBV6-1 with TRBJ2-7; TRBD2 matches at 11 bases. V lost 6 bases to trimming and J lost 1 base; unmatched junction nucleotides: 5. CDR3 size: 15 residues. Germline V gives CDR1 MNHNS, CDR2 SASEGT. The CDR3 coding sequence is TGTGCCAGCAGGCCGGGACTAGCGGATTCCTACGAGCAGTACTTC. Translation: CASRPGLADSYEQYF.

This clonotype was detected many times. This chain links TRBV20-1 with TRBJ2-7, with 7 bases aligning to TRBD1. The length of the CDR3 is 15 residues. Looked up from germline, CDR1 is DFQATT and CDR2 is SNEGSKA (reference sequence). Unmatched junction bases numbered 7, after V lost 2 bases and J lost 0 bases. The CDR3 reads CSARRDRSFSYEQYF. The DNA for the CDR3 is TGCAGTGCTAGAAGGGACAGAAGTTTCTCCTACGAGCAGTACTTC.

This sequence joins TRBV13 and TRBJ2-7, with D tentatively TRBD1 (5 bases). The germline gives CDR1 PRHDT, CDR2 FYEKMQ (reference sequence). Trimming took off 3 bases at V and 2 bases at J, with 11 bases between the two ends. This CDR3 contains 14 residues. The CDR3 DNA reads TGTGCCAGCAGCTTGGTATCGGACACCTACGAGCAGTACTTC. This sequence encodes CASSLVSDTYEQYF.

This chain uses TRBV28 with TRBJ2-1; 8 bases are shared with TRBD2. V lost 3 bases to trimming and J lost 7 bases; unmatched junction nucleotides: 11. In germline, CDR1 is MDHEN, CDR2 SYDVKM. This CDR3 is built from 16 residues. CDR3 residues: CASSFSGAGWGNEQFF. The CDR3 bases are TGTGCCAGCAGTTTTAGCGGGGCAGGTTGGGGAAATGAGCAGTTCTTC.

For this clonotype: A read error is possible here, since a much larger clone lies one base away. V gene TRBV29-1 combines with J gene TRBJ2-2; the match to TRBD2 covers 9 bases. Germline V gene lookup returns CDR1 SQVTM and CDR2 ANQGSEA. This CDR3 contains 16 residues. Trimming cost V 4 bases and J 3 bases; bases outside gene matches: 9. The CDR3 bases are TGCAGCGTTGGGACAGCGGGGGGCACGGACACCGGGGAGCTGTTTTTT. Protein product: CSVGTAGGTDTGELFF.

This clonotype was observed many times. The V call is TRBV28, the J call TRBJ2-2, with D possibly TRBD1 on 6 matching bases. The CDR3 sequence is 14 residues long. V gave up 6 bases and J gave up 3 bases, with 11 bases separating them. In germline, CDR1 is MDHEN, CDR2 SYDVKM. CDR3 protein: CASSMTGDTGELFF. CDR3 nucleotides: TGTGCCAGCAGCATGACAGGAGACACCGGGGAGCTGTTTTTT.

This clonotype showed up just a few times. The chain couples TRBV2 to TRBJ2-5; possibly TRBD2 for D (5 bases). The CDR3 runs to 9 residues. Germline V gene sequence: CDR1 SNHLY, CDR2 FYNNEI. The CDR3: CAGGETQYF. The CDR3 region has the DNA TGTGCTGGAGGAGAGACCCAGTACTTC.

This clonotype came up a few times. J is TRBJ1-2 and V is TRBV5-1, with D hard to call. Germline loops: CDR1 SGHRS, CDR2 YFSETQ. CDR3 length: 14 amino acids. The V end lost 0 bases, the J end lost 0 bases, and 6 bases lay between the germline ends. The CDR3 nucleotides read TGCGCCAGCAGCTTGGACGAATCTAACTATGGCTACACCTTC. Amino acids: CASSLDESNYGYTF.

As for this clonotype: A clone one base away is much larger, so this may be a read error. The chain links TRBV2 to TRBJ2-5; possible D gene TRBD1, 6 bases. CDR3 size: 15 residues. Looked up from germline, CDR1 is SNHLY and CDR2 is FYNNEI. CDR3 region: CAGSARTGKQETQYF. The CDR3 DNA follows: TGTGCCGGCAGCGCCCGTACAGGGAAGCAAGAGACCCAGTACTTC.

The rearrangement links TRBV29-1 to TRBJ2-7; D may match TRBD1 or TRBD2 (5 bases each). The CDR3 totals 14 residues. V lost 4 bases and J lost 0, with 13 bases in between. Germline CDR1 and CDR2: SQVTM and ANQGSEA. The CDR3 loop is CSVVGGHLSYEQYF. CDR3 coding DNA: TGCAGCGTTGTTGGGGGTCACCTCTCCTACGAGCAGTACTTC.

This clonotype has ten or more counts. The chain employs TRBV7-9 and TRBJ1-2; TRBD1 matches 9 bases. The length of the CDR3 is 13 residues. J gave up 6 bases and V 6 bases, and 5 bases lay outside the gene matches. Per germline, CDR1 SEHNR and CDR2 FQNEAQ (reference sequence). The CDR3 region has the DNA TGTGCCAGCAGGTACACAGGGGGCGATGGCTACACCTTC. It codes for CASRYTGGDGYTF.

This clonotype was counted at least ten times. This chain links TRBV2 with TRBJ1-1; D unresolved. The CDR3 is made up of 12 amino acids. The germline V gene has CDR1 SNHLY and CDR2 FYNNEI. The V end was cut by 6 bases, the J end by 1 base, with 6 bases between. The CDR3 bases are TGTGCCAGCAGCAACCAGAACACTGAAGCTTTCTTT. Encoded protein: CASSNQNTEAFF.

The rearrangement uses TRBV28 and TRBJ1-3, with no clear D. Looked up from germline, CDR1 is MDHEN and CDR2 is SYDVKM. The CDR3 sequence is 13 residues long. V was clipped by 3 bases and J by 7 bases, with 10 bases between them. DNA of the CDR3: TGTGCCAGCAGTTTGGCAGGCCGGAACACCATATATTTT. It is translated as CASSLAGRNTIYF.

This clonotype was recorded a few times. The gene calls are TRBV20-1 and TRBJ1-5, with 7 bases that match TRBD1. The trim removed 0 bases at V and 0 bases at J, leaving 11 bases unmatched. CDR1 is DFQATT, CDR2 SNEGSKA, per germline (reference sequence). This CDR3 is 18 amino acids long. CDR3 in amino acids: CSARDAGQVGGSNQPQHF. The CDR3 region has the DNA TGCAGTGCTAGAGATGCAGGACAGGTGGGGGGTAGCAATCAGCCCCAGCATTTT.

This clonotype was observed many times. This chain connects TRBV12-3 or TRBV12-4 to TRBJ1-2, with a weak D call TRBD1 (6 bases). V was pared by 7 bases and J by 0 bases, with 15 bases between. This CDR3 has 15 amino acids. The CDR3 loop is CASNKQGSTNYGYTF. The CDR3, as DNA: TGTGCCAGCAACAAACAGGGTTCAACTAACTATGGCTACACCTTC.